One sample yielded the 20 T cell receptor beta chains listed below, sequenced in a study of shared clonotypes between healthy human individuals (dated by TCRdb to about 2020). The receptor library was made with the immunoSEQ multiplex PCR assay. TCRdb holds this immuneACCESS table with in-frame rearrangements only. Some clones are missing; in checked studies, unresolved V genes explain under half, and the rest has no known cause. Across this sample there are about 1.4 million clones, with about 96% seen only once. The ten largest clones represent roughly 1.2% of the sample. The source material was naive CD4+ T cells sorted from blood. The cell subset or site label, as the study defines it: CD45RA+ positively selected. These TCRs come from a man aged 25-45 years in good health.

The chain links TRBV19 to TRBJ1-2; tentative D call: TRBD1 (6 bases). V dropped 7 bases and J dropped 4 bases, with 25 bases sitting between them. Per germline, CDR1 LNHDA and CDR2 SQIVND (reference sequence). This CDR3 contains 17 residues. The chain's CDR3 is CASTTQRTAKETYGYTF. In nucleotides, the CDR3 is TGTGCCAGTACTACCCAACGGACAGCCAAGGAGACCTATGGCTACACCTTC.

In its sample, this clone was seen once. The genes are TRBV5-6 and TRBJ2-7; maybe TRBD2 (5 bases). Germline lookup yields CDR1 SGHDT and CDR2 YYEEEE. This CDR3 contains 16 residues. V was cut by 0 bases and J by 2 bases, with 15 bases left in between. The CDR3 protein is CASSLGGLLNPYEQYF. The CDR3 DNA sequence: TGTGCCAGCAGCTTGGGAGGACTCCTTAACCCCTACGAGCAGTACTTC.

The V gene is TRBV7-9, the J gene TRBJ2-7, with a tentative D call TRBD1 (6 bases). The CDR3 has 14 amino acids. The germline V and J ends were trimmed by 2 bases and 2 bases, with 10 bases remaining between them. Germline CDR1 reads SEHNR; CDR2 reads FQNEAQ (reference sequence). This CDR3 is CASSLRDNTYEQYF. The CDR3 DNA reads TGTGCCAGCAGCTTACGGGACAACACCTACGAGCAGTACTTC.

V usage is TRBV4-1 and J usage is TRBJ2-7, with 10 bases that match TRBD1. Germline CDR1 reads MGHRA; CDR2 reads YSYEKL. The CDR3 spans 15 residues. Trimming cost V 2 bases and J 2 bases; bases outside gene matches: 3. The CDR3 DNA is TGCGCCAGCAGCCAACCGGGACAGGGGACCTACGAGCAGTACTTC. Translated, it gives CASSQPGQGTYEQYF.

The chain uses TRBV27 and TRBJ2-7, with 9 bases lining up with TRBD1. The CDR3 has 14 residues. CDR1 and CDR2 from the germline V gene are MNHEY and SMNVEV (reference sequence). V lost 6 bases and J lost 7; bases outside the gene matches: 10. CDR3 residues: CASSFTGGLGEQYF. The CDR3 nucleotides are TGTGCCAGCAGCTTCACAGGGGGCCTAGGGGAGCAGTACTTC.

This rearrangement joins TRBV18 to TRBJ2-3; 11 positions match TRBD2. CDR3 size: 18 residues. Trimming took 1 base from V and 2 from J; bases not matched to a gene: 8. The germline CDR1 and CDR2 sequences are KGHSH and LQKENI. Here the CDR3 reads CASSPLSLAGGHTDTQYF. The CDR3 coding sequence is TGTGCCAGCTCACCACTATCTCTAGCGGGAGGCCACACAGATACGCAGTATTTT.

The genes are TRBV7-3 and TRBJ2-7; TRBD2 aligns across 8 bases. The CDR3 is made up of 16 amino acids. The junction had 12 bases not matched to a gene; V was cut back by 5 bases and J by 3 bases. CDR1 SGHTA and CDR2 FQGTGA come from the germline V gene. The CDR3 DNA is TGTGCCAGCAGCCATTCAAGTCGGACTAGCATCTACGAGCAGTACTTC. Residues: CASSHSSRTSIYEQYF.

This chain connects TRBV7-2 to TRBJ1-2; no clear D. In germline, CDR1 is SGHTA, CDR2 FQGNSA. The CDR3 is made up of 15 amino acids. V was trimmed by 0 bases and J by 1 base, leaving 9 bases between them. CDR3 loop: CASSLAREFNYGYTF. Written as DNA, the CDR3 is TGTGCCAGCAGCTTAGCTAGGGAATTTAACTATGGCTACACCTTC.

The J gene is TRBJ2-5, the V gene TRBV6-1; no clear D. CDR1 and CDR2 from the germline V gene are MNHNS and SASEGT. Trimming removed 2 bases at V and 2 bases at J, with 12 bases between. The CDR3 is 15 amino acids. The CDR3, as DNA: TGTGCCAGCAGTGAAAACCAGGCCCGACAAGAGACCCAGTACTTC. Translation: CASSENQARQETQYF.

The rearrangement uses TRBV28 and TRBJ1-2, with D unclear. The CDR3 contains 16 residues. V was shortened by 6 bases and J by 3 bases, with 20 bases between the two germline ends. The germline V gene has CDR1 MDHEN and CDR2 SYDVKM. The CDR3 DNA reads TGTGCCAGCAGCCAATTGGGGTCAGATCCTTACTATGGCTACACCTTC. Its translation is CASSQLGSDPYYGYTF.

The CDR3 region has the DNA TGTGCCAGTAGTATCGGACAACCCGGGACTGAAGCTTTCTTT. It yields the protein CASSIGQPGTEAFF. This chain joins TRBV19 and TRBJ1-1; D is perhaps TRBD1 (5 bases). The V end lost 3 bases, the J end lost 5 bases, and 13 bases lay between the germline ends. CDR1 is LNHDA, CDR2 SQIVND, per germline (reference sequence). The CDR3 has 14 amino acids. Full variable domain (rest looked up from reference TRBV19 and TRBJ1-1): DGGITQSPKYLFRKEGQNVTLSCEQNLNHDAMYWYRQDPGQGLRLIYYSQIVNDFQKGDIAEGYSVSREKKESFPLTVTSAQKNPTAFYLCASSIGQPGTEAFFGQGTRLTVV.

CDR3 sequence reads: CATSRDPMGNTGELFF. CDR3 bases: TGTGCCACCAGCAGAGATCCAATGGGGAACACCGGGGAGCTGTTTTTT. The rearrangement uses TRBV15 and TRBJ2-2; D unresolved. V lost 0 bases and J 1 base, leaving 9 bases between the germline ends. Germline V gene data show CDR1 as LNHNV and CDR2 as YYDKDF (reference sequence). The CDR3 covers 16 residues.

The chain recombines TRBV15 with TRBJ1-4; the D gene is possibly TRBD1 (6 bases). Germline V gives CDR1 LNHNV, CDR2 YYDKDF (reference sequence). This CDR3 is 15 amino acids long. V lost 1 base and J 3 bases, leaving 9 bases between the germline ends. CDR3 nucleotides: TGTGCCACCAGCAGAGTAGGGACATCTAATGAAAAACTGTTTTTT. Encoded protein: CATSRVGTSNEKLFF.

CDR3: CASSPLQGRGPDTQYF. The CDR3 DNA reads as TGCGCCAGCAGCCCATTACAGGGGAGGGGGCCAGATACGCAGTATTTT. The V and J genes are TRBV4-1 and TRBJ2-3; D possibly matches TRBD1 or TRBD2 (7 bases each). Deletions cut 4 bases from V and 4 bases from J, with 18 bases between. The CDR3 consists of 16 residues. Germline CDR1 reads MGHRA; CDR2 reads YSYEKL.

The V call is TRBV15, the J call TRBJ1-4, with D maybe TRBD1 (5 bases). V was trimmed by 0 bases and J by 7 bases, leaving 15 bases between them. CDR1 is LNHNV, CDR2 YYDKDF, per germline (reference sequence). The CDR3 is made up of 16 amino acids. CDR3 amino acids: CATSRDRLTGPEKLFF. The DNA for the CDR3 is TGTGCCACCAGCAGAGATCGGTTGACGGGACCTGAAAAACTGTTTTTT.

The rearrangement uses TRBV6-6 and TRBJ1-2; D might be TRBD1 (6 bases). Germline V lookup: CDR1 MNHNY, CDR2 SVGAGI (reference sequence). This CDR3 spans 13 amino acids. Trimming took 4 bases from V and 6 from J, leaving 12 bases between them. The CDR3 region is CASSFGGSDGYTF. In DNA form, the CDR3 reads TGTGCCAGCAGTTTCGGGGGCTCGGATGGCTACACCTTC.

The CDR3 is CASSYSTGQLGQPQHF. As DNA, the CDR3 is TGTGCCAGCAGTTACTCGACTGGACAGCTGGGTCAGCCCCAGCATTTT. V gene TRBV6-6 combines with J gene TRBJ1-5, with a possible D match to TRBD1 (6 bases). The V end was cut by 0 bases, the J end by 6 bases, with 15 bases between. This CDR3 comprises 16 residues. Germline lookup yields CDR1 MNHNY and CDR2 SVGAGI (reference sequence).

V gene TRBV23-1 combines with J gene TRBJ1-1, with 8 nucleotides matching TRBD1. TRBV23-1 is sorted into the ORF group, with uncertain function. Trimming took 3 bases from V and 2 from J; bases not matched to a gene: 11. CDR3 length equals 17 residues. The CDR3 DNA is TGCGCCAGCAGTCAGCCGGACAGGGCCCAAACAAACACTGAAGCTTTCTTT. Translated, it gives CASSQPDRAQTNTEAFF.

This chain uses TRBV11-1 with TRBJ2-3; TRBD2 aligns across 8 bases. Germline CDR1 is SGHAT and CDR2 is FQDESV (reference sequence). J gave up 2 bases and V 1 base, and 2 bases lay outside the gene matches. The CDR3 sequence is 15 residues long. The DNA for the CDR3 is TGTGCCAGCAGCTTAGTTAGCGGGAACACAGATACGCAGTATTTT. Residues: CASSLVSGNTDTQYF. The entire variable domain, with the rest obtained from reference TRBV11-1 and TRBJ2-3, is as follows: EAEVAQSPRYKITEKSQAVAFWCDPISGHATLYWYRQILGQGPELLVQFQDESVVDDSQLPKDRFSAERLKGVDSTLKIQPAELGDSAMYLCASSLVSGNTDTQYFGPGTRLTVL.

The rearrangement joins TRBV5-4 to TRBJ1-1, with D hard to call. This CDR3 is built from 15 residues. Germline V gene data show CDR1 as SGHNT and CDR2 as YYREEE (reference sequence). The V and J ends lost 4 bases and 4 bases respectively, with 17 bases between them. CDR3 residues: CASSPRGGWGTEAFF. CDR3 coding DNA: TGTGCCAGCAGCCCCCGAGGAGGGTGGGGCACTGAAGCTTTCTTT.